This T cell receptor (beta chain) was recorded in a study of T cells in Graves' hyperthyroidism and ophthalmopathy. Study results and caveats: Most clonotypes that expanded in the thyroid above 0.001 also showed up in blood.

This clonotype has more than one count but fewer than ten. Its antigen is unknown. The junction differs from germline at one of its ends, possibly a read error. The germline V gene has CDR1 ENHRY and CDR2 SYGVKD. CDR3 size: 14 residues. TCR beta CDR3 region amplification was performed from RNA transcripts. First-round RT-PCR targeting the TCR CDR3 was performed with the HTBI primer set. TCRdb reprocessed the multiplex PCR reads with MiXCR, giving one entry per CDR3 protein. Of approximately 560,000 distinct CDR3 sequences in the sample, 35% to 55% were seen once. The chain joins TRBV10-3 to TRBJ2-5; the match to TRBD2 covers 9 bases. The material sequenced was peripheral blood or thyroid tissue (not recorded which). This sequence was found in a woman under 30 with Graves' hyperthyroidism. The CDR3 sequence is CASSYGTSSETQYF. CDR3 bases: TGTGCCAGCAGTTACGGGACTAGCTCGGAGACCCAGTACTTC.